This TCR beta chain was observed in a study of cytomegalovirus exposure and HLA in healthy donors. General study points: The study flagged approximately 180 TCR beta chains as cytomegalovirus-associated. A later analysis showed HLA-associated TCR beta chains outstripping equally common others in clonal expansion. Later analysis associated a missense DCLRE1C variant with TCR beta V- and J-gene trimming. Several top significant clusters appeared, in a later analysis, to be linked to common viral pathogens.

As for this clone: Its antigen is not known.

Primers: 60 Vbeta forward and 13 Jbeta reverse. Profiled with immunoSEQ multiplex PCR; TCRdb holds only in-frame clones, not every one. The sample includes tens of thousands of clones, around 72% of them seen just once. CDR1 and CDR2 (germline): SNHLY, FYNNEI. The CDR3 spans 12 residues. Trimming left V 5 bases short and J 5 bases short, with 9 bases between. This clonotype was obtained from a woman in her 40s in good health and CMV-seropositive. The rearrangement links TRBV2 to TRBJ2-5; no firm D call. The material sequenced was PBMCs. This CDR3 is CASSPIFETQYF. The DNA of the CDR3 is TGTGCCAGCAGTCCTATTTTCGAGACCCAGTACTTC.